This T cell receptor beta chain was sequenced during a study of cytomegalovirus exposure and HLA in healthy donors. CDR1 is LNHDA and CDR2 is SQIVND in the germline V gene (reference sequence). The CDR3 spans 15 residues. Trimming took 5 bases from V and 2 from J, leaving 15 bases between them. Overall study findings and caveats: Of the V segments, some could not be distinguished, including TRBV6-2 and TRBV6-3, and were excluded. In presence/absence analyses, roughly uniform sequencing depth across donors was assumed. Prior analysis indicated that the majority of TCR beta V segments exhibited productivity approximately 87% or approximately 30% of the time.

The PCR ran on 60 Vbeta and 13 Jbeta primers. The table came from immunoSEQ multiplex PCR; TCRdb's copy has only in-frame clones and leaves some out. The sample contains some 150,000 clones, more than 70% of which appear only once. This clone was observed a handful of times. Its cognate antigen is unknown. Source material: PBMCs. The TCR was taken from a man between 40 and 49 years old in good health and CMV-seronegative. V gene TRBV19 combines with J gene TRBJ1-1, with D maybe TRBD1 (5 bases). The CDR3 DNA reads as TGTGCCAGTAGTTCCGCACAGGCGCCCAACACTGAAGCTTTCTTT. It is translated as CASSSAQAPNTEAFF.